The T cell receptor (beta chain) described here comes from a study of human T cells and chemical hapten exposure. V lost 6 bases to trimming and J lost 2 bases, with 17 bases between them. This CDR3 spans 15 amino acids. The germline V gene has CDR1 SGHRS and CDR2 YFSETQ. In the library, unique molecular identifiers were attached to individual cDNA molecules. Via MiXCR, TCRdb re-called the RACE reads, giving one row per CDR3 protein. The sample lists approximately 79,000 distinct CDR3 sequences; over 8.5% were seen once. Described time point: healthy volunteer bleed at 6 weeks. Whole blood, unfractionated, served as the material for total RNA extraction.

Source material: whole blood. The clonotype comes from a male donor in good health. Some clones in this sample may be carry-over from other donors' samples. V gene TRBV5-1 combines with J gene TRBJ2-5, with D maybe TRBD2 (6 bases). The CDR3 region is CASTRRAETQETQYF. The CDR3 bases are TGCGCCAGCACCCGGAGGGCGGAAACGCAAGAGACCCAGTACTTC.